This TCR beta chain was sequenced in a study of OX40 agonist ivuxolimab in advanced cancers. Study-level information: A male proportion of around 86% was recorded, with mean age around 62 years and range roughly 23 to 85. Points from the study as a whole: Clonal expansion by week 6 occurred in CD4+ and CD8+ blood T cells (at 0.1 to 3.0 mg/kg).

Exclusion applied to patients with autoimmune disease history or systemic immunosuppression. This clone was recorded only once. Its specificity is unknown. Only in-frame clones appear in the TCRdb table, and some are missing; sequencing was by immunoSEQ multiplex PCR. The sample consists of 98,000 or so clones, around 85% of them appearing once. Germline-derived CDR1 and CDR2 are SNHLY and FYNNEI. This CDR3 comprises 15 residues. The ends were cut back, 2 bases at V and 4 bases at J, with 12 bases in the middle. The chain joins TRBV2 to TRBJ1-3; the D is unclear. The sample here was CD4+ or CD8+ T cells sorted from blood, taken in a trial of the OX40 agonist ivuxolimab. This clonotype originated in an adult with an advanced solid tumor such as melanoma, head and neck, liver or kidney cancer. CDR3 in amino acids: CASSEFGGAGNTIYF. The CDR3 region has the DNA TGTGCCAGCAGTGAATTCGGAGGAGCAGGAAACACCATATATTTT.